This T cell receptor beta chain is from a study of shared clonotypes between healthy human individuals. The V end was cut by 8 bases, the J end by 2 bases, with 13 bases between. Germline V CDR1 and CDR2: SNHLY, FYNNEI. This CDR3 spans 14 amino acids. Method: immunoSEQ multiplex PCR; TCRdb's copy keeps in-frame clones and lacks some. The sample records millions of clones, 85% to 95% being singletons. What was sequenced was naive CD4+ T cells sorted from blood. Specified subset: CD45RA+ positively selected. V and J are TRBV2 and TRBJ1-5, with D tentatively TRBD1 (5 bases). The clonotype originates from a young man in good health. The CDR3 reads CASLRGEGNQPQHF. The DNA for the CDR3 is TGTGCCAGCCTGCGGGGGGAGGGCAATCAGCCCCAGCATTTT. The entire variable domain, with the rest obtained from reference TRBV2 and TRBJ1-5, is as follows: EPEVTQTPSHQVTQMGQEVILRCVPISNHLYFYWYRQILGQKVEFLVSFYNNEISEKSEIFDDQFSVERPDGSNFTLKIRSTKLEDSAMYFCASLRGEGNQPQHFGDGTRLSIL.